Below, 12 T cell receptor beta chains from the same sample are listed, as sequenced in a study of blood T cells in healthy people across ages. It was with a sample-barcoded 5' primer and a J-beta primer mix that a second PCR of about 6 to 11 cycles was run. TCRdb independently ran MiXCR on the 5' RACE reads; one entry per CDR3 protein. Of 650,000 to 800,000 distinct CDR3 sequences in the sample, 44% were seen once. The material sequenced was blood. These receptors originate from a man in his 60s in good health.

This clonotype was seen a few times. V gene TRBV7-6 combines with J gene TRBJ2-6; D is tentatively TRBD1 or TRBD2 (7 bases each). The CDR3 extends over 17 amino acids. The germline V gene has CDR1 SGHVS and CDR2 FNYEAQ. V was cut by 5 bases and J by 3 bases, with 17 bases left in between. The CDR3 DNA sequence: TGTGCCAGCAGCCAAGCTTCAGGGGGGGTTGGGGCCAACGTCCTGACTTTC. Translated, it gives CASSQASGGVGANVLTF.

This clonotype was observed a single time. The chain is built from TRBV2 and TRBJ1-4, with D possibly being TRBD1 (5 bases). Trimming removed 4 bases at V and 7 bases at J, with 16 bases between. The CDR3 covers 15 residues. CDR1 SNHLY and CDR2 FYNNEI come from the germline V gene. The chain's CDR3 is CASSARDPGIEKLFF. The CDR3 DNA reads TGTGCCAGCAGTGCCCGGGACCCGGGGATTGAAAAACTGTTTTTT.

The chain carries TRBV6-1 and TRBJ2-7, with a weak D call TRBD1 (6 bases). The ends were cut back, 3 bases at V and 0 bases at J, with 12 bases in the middle. CDR1 and CDR2 (germline): MNHNS, SASEGT. The CDR3 extends over 15 amino acids. CDR3 in amino acids: CASSEGQGPSYEQYF. The CDR3 nucleotides read TGTGCCAGCAGTGAGGGTCAGGGGCCCTCCTACGAGCAGTACTTC.

The CDR3 is CAILSASGYEQYF. CDR3 sequence (DNA): TGTGCCATCCTCTCGGCTAGCGGCTACGAGCAGTACTTC. The chain uses TRBV10-3 and TRBJ2-4, with 7 bases fitting TRBD2. The end of the DNA fits TRBJ2-7 better, so the J call may be wrong. The CDR3 has 13 residues. Per the germline V gene, CDR1 is ENHRY and CDR2 is SYGVKD.

Concerning this clonotype itself: With a much larger clone just one base away, this may be a read error. The chain joins TRBV4-2 to TRBJ2-7; the match to TRBD2 covers 10 bases. The germline V gene encodes CDR1 LGHNA and CDR2 YNFKEQ. The CDR3 sequence is 14 residues long. CDR3 amino acids: CASRQGLAGAEQYF. DNA of the CDR3: TGTGCCAGCCGCCAAGGGCTAGCGGGGGCCGAGCAGTACTTC.

The chain uses TRBV7-8 and TRBJ2-2; D is possibly TRBD1 (6 bases). Germline V gives CDR1 SGHVS, CDR2 FQNEAQ. The V end was cut by 6 bases, the J end by 4 bases, with 15 bases between. This CDR3 is built from 15 residues. This chain's CDR3 is CASRPDRRSTGELFF. CDR3 sequence (DNA): TGTGCCAGCAGGCCGGACAGACGTTCCACCGGGGAGCTGTTTTTT.

The DNA of the CDR3 is TGCGCCAGCAGCCAAATTGAGGGTGCTCAGCCCCAGCATTTT. It yields the protein CASSQIEGAQPQHF. This rearrangement joins TRBV4-3 to TRBJ1-5; no clear D. The CDR3 is 14 residues long. V gave up 2 bases and J gave up 6 bases, with 11 bases separating them. Germline V CDR1 and CDR2: LGHNA, YSLEER.

The V call is TRBV4-3, the J call TRBJ1-1; D is possibly TRBD1 (5 bases). The CDR3 loop spans 17 amino acids. V was clipped by 1 base and J by 13 bases, with 28 bases between them. Germline V gives CDR1 LGHNA, CDR2 YSLEER. In DNA, the CDR3 is TGCGCCAGCAGCCAAGTGGTTTCTCTGTGGGGCAGTCGTATAATTTTCTTT. Its protein is CASSQVVSLWGSRIIFF.

The chain uses TRBV19 and TRBJ1-2, with 8 bases lining up with TRBD1. CDR1 is LNHDA, CDR2 SQIVND, per germline (reference sequence). Trimming at V came to 9 bases and at J to 4 bases, leaving 13 bases not matched to a gene. This CDR3 region has 15 residues. CDR3 nucleotides: TGTGCCAGCGAGACCGGGACAGGCGCCCTCTATGGCTACACCTTC. It codes for CASETGTGALYGYTF. Supplemented by reference TRBV19 and TRBJ1-2, the full variable domain reads DGGITQSPKYLFRKEGQNVTLSCEQNLNHDAMYWYRQDPGQGLRLIYYSQIVNDFQKGDIAEGYSVSREKKESFPLTVTSAQKNPTAFYLCASETGTGALYGYTFGSGTRLTVV.

V is TRBV13 and J is TRBJ2-1; tentative D call: TRBD2 (5 bases). The CDR3 extends over 15 amino acids. Germline V gene sequence: CDR1 PRHDT, CDR2 FYEKMQ (reference sequence). Trimming took off 2 bases at V and 3 bases at J, with 11 bases between the two ends. The CDR3 here is CASSLRGALYNEQFF. The CDR3 DNA follows: TGTGCCAGCAGCTTACGGGGAGCCCTCTACAATGAGCAGTTCTTC.

This clonotype was counted only a few times. The J gene is TRBJ2-6, the V gene TRBV9, with D perhaps matching TRBD1 (5 bases). The CDR3 spans 15 residues. Germline lookup yields CDR1 SGDLS and CDR2 YYNGEE. Trimming stripped 2 bases from V and 0 bases from J, with 6 bases between. The CDR3 protein is CASSVRDSGANVLTF. The CDR3 DNA reads as TGTGCCAGCAGCGTCAGGGACTCTGGGGCCAACGTCCTGACTTTC.

The rearrangement uses TRBV7-2 and TRBJ2-3; 10 bases map to TRBD2. This CDR3 spans 17 amino acids. The trim removed 1 base at V and 7 bases at J, leaving 11 bases unmatched. The germline V gene encodes CDR1 SGHTA and CDR2 FQGNSA. The CDR3 nucleotides are TGTGCCAGCAGCTTAGATCACAGCGGGGGGGCTCCGAATACGCAGTATTTT. Its protein is CASSLDHSGGAPNTQYF.